These T cell receptor beta chains were read from a single sample in a study of early T cells in non-severe SARS-CoV-2 infection. TCRdb re-called the 5' RACE reads with MiXCR, one entry per CDR3 protein. This table has approximately 50,000 distinct CDR3 sequences, roughly 11% appearing once. The sample comprised whole blood. The receptor set was obtained from an adult who was a healthcare worker with PCR-confirmed SARS-CoV-2 infection or an uninfected control (not recorded which). The CDR3 runs from the conserved cysteine through the conserved F or W. A D gene is named only where the DNA matches it firmly. Clone size appears in some rows only: once, few, many, or a class for an expanded clone.

clone size	J gene	V gene	D gene	CDR3 protein	CDR3 DNA
once	TRBJ2-2	TRBV18	NA	CASSRKENTGELFF	TGTGCCAGCTCGAGGAAGGAGAACACCGGGGAGCTGTTTTTT
many	TRBJ2-3	TRBV4-3	TRBD1	CASSQEGQSLLGTQYF	TGCGCCAGCAGCCAAGAGGGACAGTCCCTGCTCGGTACGCAGTATTTT
NA	TRBJ2-3	TRBV12-3/TRBV12-4	NA	CASSFKRANTDTQYF	TGTGCCAGCAGTTTCAAGCGGGCAAACACAGATACGCAGTATTTT
many	TRBJ1-5	TRBV27	NA	CASSLSRGASQPQHF	TGTGCCAGCAGTTTAAGCAGGGGAGCGAGTCAGCCCCAGCATTTT
many	TRBJ2-3	TRBV7-9	NA	CASTTSQSGDTQYF	TGTGCCAGCACCACAAGTCAGTCCGGGGATACGCAGTATTTT
few	TRBJ1-4	TRBV12-3/TRBV12-4	NA	CASSSGEGKLFF	TGTGCCAGCAGTTCAGGGGAGGGGAAACTGTTTTTT
few	TRBJ2-1	TRBV9	NA	CASSGRGNKIF	TGTGCCAGCAGCGGACGGGGAAACAAGATCTTC
NA	TRBJ2-1	TRBV2	NA	CASSALAGGGNNEQFF	TGTGCCAGCAGTGCACTAGCCGGGGGCGGAAACAATGAGCAGTTCTTC
NA	TRBJ1-2	TRBV11-1	NA	CASSLLQGDYGYTF	TGTGCCAGCAGCCTGCTACAGGGCGACTATGGCTACACCTTC
few	TRBJ2-7	TRBV20-1	NA	CSARGVYEQYF	TGCAGTGCTAGAGGCGTATACGAGCAGTACTTC
few	TRBJ1-3	TRBV10-3	NA	CAISDPDVGGNTIYF	TGTGCCATCAGTGATCCGGACGTTGGGGGAAACACCATATATTTT
NA	TRBJ2-5	TRBV9	TRBD2	CASSQTSGSMETQYF	TGTGCCAGCAGCCAAACTAGCGGGAGTATGGAGACCCAGTACTTC
many	TRBJ2-1	TRBV19	NA	CASSIHRGRYNEQFF	TGTGCCAGTAGTATACACCGGGGGCGATACAATGAGCAGTTCTTC
many	TRBJ1-1	TRBV5-1	NA	CASSLGVGTEAFF	TGCGCCAGCAGCTTGGGGGTTGGCACTGAAGCCTTCTTT
NA	TRBJ2-1	TRBV4-1	TRBD1	CASSQIQGDAYNEQFF	TGCGCCAGCAGCCAAATCCAGGGGGACGCCTACAATGAGCAGTTCTTC
NA	TRBJ2-7	TRBV5-6	NA	CVSSLGGLSSYEQYF	TGTGTCAGCAGCTTGGGCGGTCTGAGCTCCTACGAGCAGTACTTC
NA	TRBJ2-1	TRBV6-5	NA	CASSYRWPLGNEQFF	TGTGCCAGCAGTTACAGGTGGCCTCTGGGGAATGAGCAGTTCTTC
NA	TRBJ1-2	TRBV19	NA	CASSTQFNYGYTF	TGTGCCAGTAGTACACAGTTTAACTATGGCTACACCTTC
many	TRBJ2-5	TRBV11-2	NA	CASIMSGAAGETQYF	TGTGCCAGCATCATGTCAGGGGCGGCGGGGGAGACCCAGTACTTC
NA	TRBJ2-1	TRBV6-2/TRBV6-3	TRBD2	CASSYPASGHEQFF	TGTGCCAGCAGTTACCCCGCTAGCGGGCATGAGCAGTTCTTC
few	TRBJ2-5	TRBV27	NA	CASSWAGAETQYF	TGTGCCAGCAGTTGGGCAGGGGCGGAGACCCAGTACTTC
few	TRBJ2-7	TRBV18	TRBD2	CASSHKGTSGASSYEQYF	TGTGCCAGCTCACACAAGGGGACTAGCGGGGCGAGCTCCTACGAGCAGTACTTC
NA	TRBJ2-7	TRBV7-3	TRBD1	CASSLGQGRKYF	TGTGCCAGCAGCTTAGGACAGGGGAGAAAGTACTTC
few	TRBJ1-2	TRBV5-1	NA	CASSYDGFYGYTF	TGCGCCAGCAGCTACGACGGATTCTATGGCTACACCTTC
NA	TRBJ1-2	TRBV6-6	TRBD1	CASSHGTATYGYTF	TGTGCCAGCAGCCATGGGACAGCCACCTATGGCTACACCTTC
many	TRBJ2-2	TRBV29-1	NA	CSVLATGELFF	TGCAGCGTTCTGGCTACCGGGGAGCTGTTTTTT
NA	TRBJ1-2	TRBV7-2	NA	CASSQQGYGYTF	TGTGCCAGCAGCCAACAGGGCTATGGCTACACCTTC
few	TRBJ2-1	TRBV12-5	TRBD2	CASGTGGPKVEQFF	TGTGCTAGTGGGACGGGAGGGCCTAAGGTTGAGCAGTTCTTC
NA	TRBJ2-5	TRBV12-3/TRBV12-4	TRBD1	CASSTSEGQGQETQYF	TGTGCCAGCAGCACTTCCGAGGGACAGGGACAAGAGACCCAGTACTTC
many	TRBJ2-2	TRBV7-9	TRBD1	CASSLGQDLNTGELFF	TGTGCCAGCAGCCTTGGACAGGATCTGAACACCGGGGAGCTGTTTTTT
many	TRBJ2-7	TRBV10-3	TRBD1	CAISEDRGLDEQYF	TGTGCCATCAGTGAGGACAGGGGGCTGGACGAGCAGTACTTC
once	TRBJ2-6	TRBV4-1	NA	CASSQSGTGANVLTF	TGCGCCAGCAGCCAATCGGGGACTGGGGCCAACGTCCTGACTTTC
many	TRBJ1-2	TRBV20-1	NA	CSARDRDQRDYTF	TGCAGTGCTAGAGATCGGGATCAAAGGGACTACACCTTC
many	TRBJ1-6	TRBV27	NA	CASRPWEDISYNSPLHF	TGTGCCAGCAGACCCTGGGAGGATATCTCCTATAATTCACCCCTCCACTTT
NA	TRBJ2-5	TRBV7-9	NA	CASSRMEVEETQYF	TGTGCCAGCAGCCGAATGGAGGTCGAAGAGACCCAGTACTTC
many	TRBJ2-1	TRBV6-6	TRBD1	CASNEQGLEQFF	TGTGCCAGCAACGAACAGGGGTTAGAGCAGTTCTTC
NA	TRBJ2-1	TRBV23-1	NA	CASSPLDLYNEQFF	TGCGCCAGCAGTCCCCTGGACTTATACAATGAGCAGTTCTTC
many	TRBJ2-7	TRBV12-3/TRBV12-4	TRBD2	CASSGGGNEQYF	TGTGCCAGCAGTGGGGGAGGGAACGAGCAGTACTTC
many	TRBJ2-6	TRBV27	NA	CATRGAGANVLTF	TGTGCCACCAGGGGAGCTGGGGCCAACGTCCTGACTTTC
NA	TRBJ2-7	TRBV6-5	NA	CASSVTRSYEQYF	TGTGCCAGCTCAGTTACGCGGTCCTACGAGCAGTACTTC
few	TRBJ1-4	TRBV28	NA	CASSFNEKLFF	TGTGCCAGCTCTTTTAATGAAAAACTGTTTTTT
few	TRBJ2-1	TRBV7-9	TRBD2	CASSRGTSVFWDEQFF	TGTGCCAGCAGCCGCGGGACTAGCGTCTTTTGGGATGAGCAGTTCTTC
many	TRBJ1-5	TRBV28	NA	CASSSPRGGINQPQHF	TGTGCCAGCAGTTCCCCCCGAGGGGGGATAAACCAGCCCCAGCATTTT
many	TRBJ2-3	TRBV12-3/TRBV12-4	NA	CASSPIDGTGTDTQYF	TGTGCCAGCAGCCCCATTGACGGGACGGGCACAGATACGCAGTATTTT
many	TRBJ1-2	TRBV5-4	NA	CASSLGLSEAYGYTF	TGTGCCAGCAGCTTGGGCTTATCTGAGGCCTATGGCTACACCTTC
many	TRBJ2-6	TRBV24-1	NA	CATSDPIPLDGLAGANVLTF	TGTGCCACCAGTGACCCCATTCCGCTAGATGGATTGGCCGGGGCCAACGTCCTGACTTTC
many	TRBJ2-1	TRBV21-1	NA	CASSRGGSHSGDEQFF	TGTGCCAGCAGCAGGGGCGGGAGCCATTCGGGCGATGAGCAGTTCTTC
few	TRBJ2-7	TRBV5-1	NA	CASRSNQVYEQYF	TGCGCCAGCAGGTCAAACCAGGTCTACGAGCAGTACTTC